A selection of T cell receptor beta chains follows, all from one sample in a study of control samples from healthy donors and cancer patients. Some clones are missing from TCRdb's copy, which holds only in-frame ones; the method was immunoSEQ multiplex PCR. The table lists 85,000 to 95,000 clones, about four fifths of them singletons. The specimen sequenced was blood. Every receptor here comes from an older woman in good health. Each CDR3 is given with its conserved first and last residue. A D gene is named only where the DNA matches it firmly. Only some rows state a clone size, as once, few, many or a class for expanded clones.

TGTGCCAGCAGCTTGGGTGGGACCGCGGCTGGAGTAGGCTACACCTTC | CASSLGGTAAGVGYTF | TRBJ1-2 | NA | NA | TRBV5-6
TGTGCCAGCAGCCTAGGGACAGGGAGGGATCAGCCCCAGCATTTT | CASSLGTGRDQPQHF | TRBJ1-5 | few | TRBD1 | TRBV5-4
TGTGCCAGTAGACCCGGGACAGGGAATTCCTACGAGCAGTACTTC | CASRPGTGNSYEQYF | TRBJ2-7 | NA | TRBD1 | TRBV19
TGTGCCAGCAGTCTAGAGTCCCAAGAGACCCAGTACTTC | CASSLESQETQYF | TRBJ2-5 | NA | NA | TRBV2
TGTGCCAGCAGACGGGACAGCCGTAATGAAAAACTGTTTTTT | CASRRDSRNEKLFF | TRBJ1-4 | few | TRBD1 | TRBV7-2
TGTGCCAGCAGCCTGGGACAGGGGGCACCAACTAACTATGGCTACACCTTC | CASSLGQGAPTNYGYTF | TRBJ1-2 | NA | TRBD1 | TRBV7-2
TGTGCCAGCAGCTTAGTAAGCGGGGGACCAGATACGCAGTATTTT | CASSLVSGGPDTQYF | TRBJ2-3 | NA | TRBD2 | TRBV5-4
TGTGCCAGCAGCCTGGGACTTAAGTACGAGCAGTACTTC | CASSLGLKYEQYF | TRBJ2-7 | NA | NA | TRBV6-5
TGTGCCAGCAGCCAATCGGGTAGGCGCCCCACAGATACGCAGTATTTT | CASSQSGRRPTDTQYF | TRBJ2-3 | NA | NA | TRBV16
TGTGCCAGCAGCTCGGGGGGGACTGAAGCTTTCTTT | CASSSGGTEAFF | TRBJ1-1 | once | NA | TRBV11-2
TGTGCCAGCAGCTATAAACAGGGGGCGACGACTGAAGCTTTCTTT | CASSYKQGATTEAFF | TRBJ1-1 | NA | TRBD1 | TRBV7-2
TGTGCCAGTACCTTCAACGAGGACACTGAAGCTTTCTTT | CASTFNEDTEAFF | TRBJ1-1 | NA | NA | TRBV19
TGTGCCAGTAGCTCCCCTAAACAGCTTAATGAAAAACTGTTTTTT | CASSSPKQLNEKLFF | TRBJ1-4 | NA | NA | TRBV19
TGTGCCAGCACCCTCACAGGGGGATCCTACGAGCAGTACTTC | CASTLTGGSYEQYF | TRBJ2-7 | few | TRBD1 | TRBV27
TGTGCCAGCAGTTTACCGGGGCCGGGTGAAGCTTTCTTT | CASSLPGPGEAFF | TRBJ1-1 | NA | NA | TRBV28
TGCGCCAGCAGCTTGGTTCGCAGCCCTCAAGAGACCCAGTACTTC | CASSLVRSPQETQYF | TRBJ2-5 | NA | NA | TRBV5-1
TGTGCCAGTAGTATGGGGAGCGGGGGGTTCTCGGATACGCAGTATTTT | CASSMGSGGFSDTQYF | TRBJ2-3 | NA | TRBD2 | TRBV19
TGCGCCAGCAGCCCCCGGGACAGGAACACTGAAGCTTTCTTT | CASSPRDRNTEAFF | TRBJ1-1 | NA | TRBD1 | TRBV5-1
TGCGCCAGCAGTAAAAACGGCGAGCAGTACTTC | CASSKNGEQYF | TRBJ2-7 | NA | NA | TRBV4-1
TGCAGTGCTAGTTCGGGGTCCTACAATGAGCAGTTCTTC | CSASSGSYNEQFF | TRBJ2-1 | NA | NA | TRBV20-1
TGTGCCAGCAGCGTAGAGCTGGAATCCTATAATTCACCCCTCCACTTT | CASSVELESYNSPLHF | TRBJ1-6 | few | NA | TRBV9
TGTGCCAGCAGCCGTAACGGACAGACGTTGGGTGGCTACACCTTC | CASSRNGQTLGGYTF | TRBJ1-2 | once | NA | TRBV7-9
TGTGCCAGCTCACCATTTTCGGGACAGGATAGCAATCAGCCCCAGCATTTT | CASSPFSGQDSNQPQHF | TRBJ1-5 | NA | TRBD1 | TRBV18
TGTGCCAGCAGCTTAGAAGCGGGGGGGTCTCAGCAGTACTTC | CASSLEAGGSQQYF | TRBJ2-7 | NA | TRBD2 | TRBV13
TGTGCCAGCAGTTACAGCAGGGGTTCTAACTATGGCTACACCTTC | CASSYSRGSNYGYTF | TRBJ1-2 | NA | NA | TRBV6-5
TGCGCCAGCAGCCTTGGGACGGTGAACACTGAAGCTTTCTTT | CASSLGTVNTEAFF | TRBJ1-1 | NA | NA | TRBV5-1
TGCGCCAGCAGCTTCGATGGGGCCAATAATTCACCCCTCCACTTT | CASSFDGANNSPLHF | TRBJ1-6 | NA | NA | TRBV5-1
TGTGCCAGCAGCCAGCCGACAGGGGGGGCTTATGGTGGCTACACCTTC | CASSQPTGGAYGGYTF | TRBJ1-2 | NA | TRBD1 | TRBV14
TGTGCCTGGTGGGTAGGGGCGGGCTTCTACGAGCAGTACTTC | CAWWVGAGFYEQYF | TRBJ2-7 | NA | NA | TRBV30
TGCGCCAGCAGCCAACCAAATGGAACCCTTAGGCCCGAGCAGTACTTC | CASSQPNGTLRPEQYF | TRBJ2-7 | NA | NA | TRBV4-3
TGCAGCGTTGAAGAGGACAGGGGATCACCCCTCCACTTT | CSVEEDRGSPLHF | TRBJ1-6 | few | TRBD1 | TRBV29-1
TGTGCCAGCTCACCCGGACTGGGGAGAGTGACCCAGTACTTC | CASSPGLGRVTQYF | TRBJ2-5 | once | NA | TRBV18